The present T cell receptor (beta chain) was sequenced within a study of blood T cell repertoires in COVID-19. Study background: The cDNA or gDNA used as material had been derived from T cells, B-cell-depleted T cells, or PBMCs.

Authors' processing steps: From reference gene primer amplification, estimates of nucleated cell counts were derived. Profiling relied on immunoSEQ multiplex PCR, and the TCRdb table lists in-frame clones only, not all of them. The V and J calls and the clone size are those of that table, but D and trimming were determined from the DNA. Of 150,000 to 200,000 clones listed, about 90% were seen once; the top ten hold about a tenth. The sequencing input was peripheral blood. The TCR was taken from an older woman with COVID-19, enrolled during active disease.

CDR3 sequence: CASSLGTAYGYTF. The CDR3 DNA reads TGTGCCAGCAGCTTAGGGACTGCTTATGGCTACACCTTC. The chain is built from TRBV11-2 and TRBJ1-2; no firm D call. CDR3 length: 13 amino acids. The germline V gene encodes CDR1 SGHAT and CDR2 FQNNGV. The V and J ends lost 1 base and 5 bases respectively, with 8 bases between them.